This passage covers 21 T cell receptor beta chains from one sample sequenced in a study of cytomegalovirus exposure and HLA in healthy donors. Profiled with immunoSEQ multiplex PCR; TCRdb holds only in-frame clones, not every one. In the table there are 75,000 to 100,000 clones, 96% of which are singletons. Sequenced material: PBMCs. The receptors were gathered from a man between 18 and 35 years old in good health and CMV-seronegative.

The rearrangement uses TRBV6-5 and TRBJ1-3, with 8 nucleotides matching TRBD1. From germline, CDR1 is MNHEY and CDR2 SVGAGI. V gave up 7 bases and J gave up 4 bases; unmatched junction bases: 6. The CDR3 length is 14 residues. CDR3 loop: CASIPGGEGNTIYF. For the CDR3, the DNA is TGTGCCAGCATACCAGGGGGCGAGGGAAACACCATATATTTT.

The chain employs TRBV27 and TRBJ2-5, with a weak D call TRBD1 (5 bases). The CDR3 spans 14 residues. V was trimmed by 2 bases and J by 4 bases, leaving 11 bases between them. Looked up from germline, CDR1 is MNHEY and CDR2 is SMNVEV (reference sequence). This CDR3 reads CASSLKGDGETQYF. In nucleotides, the CDR3 is TGTGCCAGCAGTTTAAAAGGGGATGGAGAGACCCAGTACTTC.

The V and J genes are TRBV30 and TRBJ2-5; 13 bases map to TRBD2. Near its end, the DNA agrees better with TRBJ2-7, so the J call may be wrong. Germline CDR1 GTSNPN, CDR2 SVGIG (reference sequence). The CDR3 runs 19 residues. The CDR3 nucleotides read TGTGCCTGGACAGGGGGACAGGGACCTGGACTAGCGGGAGTCAGCGAGCAGTACTTC. This codes for CAWTGGQGPGLAGVSEQYF.

V gene TRBV27 combines with J gene TRBJ2-1, with 16 bases that match TRBD2. Trimming took 6 bases from V and 1 from J; bases not matched to a gene: 6. The CDR3 has 18 amino acids. CDR1 is MNHEY and CDR2 is SMNVEV in the germline V gene (reference sequence). CDR3 amino acids: CASSRGLAGGSSYNEQFF. The CDR3 DNA reads as TGTGCCAGCAGCCGGGGACTAGCGGGAGGGTCGTCCTACAATGAGCAGTTCTTC.

This rearrangement joins TRBV5-1 to TRBJ1-1; 8 positions match TRBD1. Germline V CDR1 and CDR2: SGHRS, YFSETQ. This CDR3 has 13 amino acids. V lost 2 bases, J lost 3 bases, and 0 bases stayed unmatched. The CDR3, as DNA: TGCGCCAGCAGCTTACAGGGGGACACTGAAGCTTTCTTT. Protein: CASSLQGDTEAFF. Together with reference TRBV5-1 and TRBJ1-1, the CDR3 gives the full variable domain: KAGVTQTPRYLIKTRGQQVTLSCSPISGHRSVSWYQQTPGQGLQFLFEYFSETQRNKGNFPGRFSGRQFSNSRSEMNVSTLELGDSALYLCASSLQGDTEAFFGQGTRLTVV.

V and J are TRBV28 and TRBJ1-2; D possibly corresponds to TRBD1 (5 bases). The V end lost 2 bases, the J end lost 3 bases, and 10 bases lay between the germline ends. CDR3 length equals 14 residues. The germline CDR1 and CDR2 sequences are MDHEN and SYDVKM. CDR3 nucleotides: TGTGCCAGCAGTTTAGAGACAGCTTACTATGGCTACACCTTC. Translated: CASSLETAYYGYTF.

The chain combines TRBV29-1 with TRBJ1-1, with TRBD1 matching 7 bases. The CDR3 spans 12 residues. The junction had 5 bases not matched to a gene; V was cut back by 6 bases and J by 4 bases. CDR1 is SQVTM, CDR2 ANQGSEA, per germline. CDR3 coding DNA: TGCAGCGTAGATGACAGGGCCACTGAAGCTTTCTTT. Translated, it gives CSVDDRATEAFF.

The rearrangement joins TRBV2 to TRBJ2-5; TRBD1 matches 10 bases. Germline V gene sequence: CDR1 SNHLY, CDR2 FYNNEI. There are 14 residues in the CDR3. V lost 7 bases and J lost 5; bases outside the gene matches: 7. As DNA, the CDR3 is TGTGCCAGCACCCAGGACAGGGGGGACGAGACCCAGTACTTC. As protein: CASTQDRGDETQYF.

The chain is built from TRBV6-5 and TRBJ2-7; TRBD1 aligns across 9 bases. Trimming took 6 bases from V and 1 from J; bases not matched to a gene: 7. Germline values: CDR1 MNHEY, CDR2 SVGAGI. This CDR3 spans 15 amino acids. The CDR3 DNA reads as TGTGCCAGCAGCCTCACAGGGGGCGGTTCCTACGAGCAGTACTTC. This encodes CASSLTGGGSYEQYF.

The chain uses TRBV18 and TRBJ2-7, with D possibly being TRBD1 (6 bases). CDR1 and CDR2 (germline): KGHSH, LQKENI. The V end was cut by 5 bases, the J end by 0 bases, with 11 bases between. The CDR3 length is 14 residues. The CDR3 here is CASSSGQVSYEQYF. CDR3 nucleotide sequence: TGTGCCAGCTCATCGGGACAAGTCTCCTACGAGCAGTACTTC.

The V gene is TRBV18, the J gene TRBJ2-1; D is unresolved. Per the germline V gene, CDR1 is KGHSH and CDR2 is LQKENI. Trimming took 0 bases from V and 0 from J, leaving 6 bases between them. This CDR3 spans 15 amino acids. CDR3: CASSPPESSYNEQFF. In DNA, the CDR3 is TGTGCCAGCTCACCACCGGAGAGCTCCTACAATGAGCAGTTCTTC.

This chain's CDR3 is CASSLTPRAGTGGYEQYV. In nucleotides, the CDR3 is TGTGCCAGCAGCTTGACCCCCAGAGCCGGGACAGGAGGTTACGAGCAGTACGTC. The rearrangement uses TRBV5-5 and TRBJ2-7; 8 nucleotides line up with TRBD1. This CDR3 has 18 residues. CDR1 is SGHKS and CDR2 is YYEKEE in the germline V gene (reference sequence). V gave up 1 base and J gave up 4 bases; unmatched junction bases: 16.

V is TRBV28 and J is TRBJ2-7; TRBD1 is a possible D gene (5 bases). The CDR3 extends over 14 amino acids. Per germline, CDR1 MDHEN and CDR2 SYDVKM. Between the trimmed V and J ends, which lost 10 bases and 4 bases, there was a span of 20 bases. The CDR3, as DNA: TGTGCCAATGCGGCAGGGCCACGCCCGTACGAGCAGTACTTC. The encoded protein is CANAAGPRPYEQYF. The full variable domain, its missing parts supplied by reference TRBV28 and TRBJ2-7, is DVKVTQSSRYLVKRTGEKVFLECVQDMDHENMFWYRQDPGLGLRLIYFSYDVKMKEKGDIPEGYSVSREKKERFSLILESASTNQTSMYLCANAAGPRPYEQYFGPGTRLTVT.

This chain joins TRBV5-1 and TRBJ2-3; D perhaps matches TRBD1 (6 bases). V lost 2 bases and J lost 6, with 10 bases in between. Germline V lookup: CDR1 SGHRS, CDR2 YFSETQ. The CDR3 is 13 amino acids. The CDR3 DNA reads TGCGCCAGCAGCTTTATAAGGGGGGATACGCAGTATTTT. It specifies CASSFIRGDTQYF.

The gene calls are TRBV7-6 and TRBJ2-5; TRBD1 aligns across 7 bases. Germline V gene lookup returns CDR1 SGHVS and CDR2 FNYEAQ. The CDR3 has 20 residues. J lost 4 bases, V lost 8 bases, and 28 bases had no gene match. CDR3: CASGVLRDSGLGFLGETQYF. CDR3 bases: TGTGCCAGCGGCGTGCTTAGGGACAGCGGTCTGGGTTTCTTAGGAGAGACCCAGTACTTC.

The V call is TRBV30, the J call TRBJ2-7; D uncertain. This CDR3 is built from 13 residues. The V gene lost 0 bases and the J gene lost 2 bases, with 8 bases spanning the gap. Germline V CDR1 and CDR2: GTSNPN, SVGIG (reference sequence). CDR3 bases: TGTGCCTGGAGTGTACACGCCCCCTACGAGCAGTACTTC. It yields the protein CAWSVHAPYEQYF.

This chain connects TRBV19 to TRBJ2-3, with D maybe TRBD1 (5 bases). The V end was cut by 6 bases, the J end by 3 bases, with 7 bases between. Germline V gene lookup returns CDR1 LNHDA and CDR2 SQIVND (reference sequence). This CDR3 is 12 amino acids long. CDR3 coding DNA: TGTGCCAGTAGCCCAGGGACAGATACGCAGTATTTT. Translating it yields CASSPGTDTQYF.

The CDR3 reads CASSFSSGTDTQYF. The CDR3 DNA reads as TGTGCCAGCAGTTTCTCGAGCGGGACGGATACGCAGTATTTT. The rearrangement joins TRBV6-6 to TRBJ2-3, with 7 bases that match TRBD2. V was pared by 4 bases and J by 6 bases, with 7 bases of the junction left unmatched. Germline V gene sequence: CDR1 MNHNY, CDR2 SVGAGI (reference sequence). The CDR3 is 14 amino acids.

The chain is built from TRBV19 and TRBJ1-4, with D maybe TRBD1 (5 bases). The length of the CDR3 is 17 residues. Germline CDR1 reads LNHDA; CDR2 reads SQIVND (reference sequence). Trimming removed 1 base from V and 2 bases from J, with 14 bases in between. The CDR3: CASSIGKGAVTNEKLFF. CDR3 coding DNA: TGTGCCAGTAGTATAGGGAAAGGGGCTGTGACTAATGAAAAACTGTTTTTT.

The V and J genes are TRBV7-6 and TRBJ2-7; unclear D gene. Germline CDR1 SGHVS, CDR2 FNYEAQ. CDR3 size: 15 residues. V lost 1 base, J lost 4 bases, and 14 bases lay in between. The CDR3 sequence is CASSLVATNLYEQYF. Here the CDR3 DNA reads TGTGCCAGCAGCTTAGTAGCTACCAACCTTTACGAGCAGTACTTC.

The J gene is TRBJ2-2, the V gene TRBV27; D unresolved. This CDR3 spans 14 amino acids. Germline values: CDR1 MNHEY, CDR2 SMNVEV (reference sequence). V gave up 2 bases and J gave up 1 base, with 5 bases separating them. CDR3 DNA sequence: TGTGCCAGCAGTTTACACAAGAACACCGGGGAGCTGTTTTTT. As protein: CASSLHKNTGELFF.